One T cell receptor beta chain is described in this entry. This sample is drawn from a study of blood T cell repertoires in COVID-19. Study-level background: Sites across the United States, Italy and Spain contributed samples from acute and convalescent COVID-19. Nucleic acid was either cDNA or gDNA, and it came from T cells, B-cell-depleted T cells, or PBMCs.

The CDR3 contains 17 residues. Original methodology: Amplification from reference gene primers served as the basis for estimated nucleated cell counts. Data came from immunoSEQ multiplex PCR; TCRdb stores just in-frame clones and leaves some out. D and trimming were read from the DNA, whereas the V and J calls and clone size are those reported in that table. The table lists fewer than 400,000 clones, approximately 86% of them singletons. The clonotype originates from a human donor in a cohort sampled during active COVID-19. The sequenced sample was peripheral blood. The rearrangement links TRBV21-1 to TRBJ2-2; the table's D call, TRBD2, has no DNA check behind it. TRBV21-1 counts as a pseudogene. The CDR3 DNA is TGTGCCAGCAGCAAATGTCAGCGGGGGGATTTCGCCGGGGAGCTGTTTTTT. Protein: CASSKCQRGDFAGELFF.